This is a list of T cell receptor beta chains from one sample in a study of CD8+ T cells in alopecia areata. Using immunoSEQ multiplex PCR, the repertoire was profiled, and TCRdb retains in-frame clones only, with some absent. There are under 150,000 clones in the sample; 56% occur only once, and 3% to 4% lies in the top ten. Source: CD4+ T cells sorted from blood, taken at week 24, from a patient treated with tofacitinib. These receptors originate from a human donor with alopecia areata. CDR3s include the opening cysteine and the closing phenylalanine or tryptophan. D genes are given only for firm matches. The size of a clone is reported for some rows only, either as once, few or many, or as a class for expanded clones.

cdr3_aa | cdr3_nt | v_call | d_call | j_call | clone_size
CASSLGPKGWEKLFF | TGTGCCAGCAGCTTGGGCCCCAAGGGGTGGGAAAAACTGTTTTTT | TRBV5-4 | . | TRBJ1-4 | .
CSVTGTQGFNEKLFF | TGCAGCGTAACCGGGACACAAGGCTTTAATGAAAAACTGTTTTTT | TRBV29-1 | . | TRBJ1-4 | .
CSVNKRSTEAFF | TGCAGCGTTAATAAGCGGAGCACTGAAGCTTTCTTT | TRBV29-1 | . | TRBJ1-1 | once
CASSVQGTMNTEAFF | TGCGCCAGCAGCGTACAGGGGACGATGAACACTGAAGCTTTCTTT | TRBV5-1 | TRBD1 | TRBJ1-1 | few
CAWSVGSQETQYF | TGTGCCTGGAGTGTTGGAAGTCAAGAGACCCAGTACTTC | TRBV30 | . | TRBJ2-5 | .
CSVGAGIGDTQYF | TGCAGCGTTGGGGCAGGGATAGGAGATACGCAGTATTTT | TRBV29-1 | . | TRBJ2-3 | .
CASSRWGETQYF | TGTGCCAGCAGCCGATGGGGGGAGACCCAGTACTTC | TRBV7-8 | . | TRBJ2-5 | few
CASSLETGVYGYTF | TGCGCCAGCAGCCTTGAGACAGGCGTCTATGGCTACACCTTC | TRBV5-1 | . | TRBJ1-2 | .
CSVGTTGGLAFF | TGCAGCGTTGGGACCACAGGGGGCCTAGCTTTCTTT | TRBV29-1 | TRBD1 | TRBJ1-1 | .
CASRQGMNTEAFF | TGCGCCAGCAGGCAGGGGATGAACACTGAAGCTTTCTTT | TRBV4-3 | . | TRBJ1-1 | once
CAWTPGHNQPQHF | TGTGCCTGGACACCGGGGCACAATCAGCCCCAGCATTTT | TRBV30 | . | TRBJ1-5 | .
CAWSQGRYGYTF | TGTGCCTGGTCACAGGGGAGATATGGCTACACCTTC | TRBV30 | TRBD1 | TRBJ1-2 | .
CASSLEAWAGDGYTF | TGCGCCAGCAGCTTGGAGGCCTGGGCCGGGGATGGCTACACCTTC | TRBV5-1 | . | TRBJ1-2 | once
CASSLATSGGGADTQYF | TGTGCCAGCAGCTTAGCGACTAGCGGGGGAGGTGCAGATACGCAGTATTTT | TRBV7-2 | TRBD2 | TRBJ2-3 | .
CAWSLGGRGNSPLHF | TGTGCCTGGAGCCTCGGAGGGAGGGGTAATTCACCCCTCCACTTT | TRBV30 | . | TRBJ1-6 | .